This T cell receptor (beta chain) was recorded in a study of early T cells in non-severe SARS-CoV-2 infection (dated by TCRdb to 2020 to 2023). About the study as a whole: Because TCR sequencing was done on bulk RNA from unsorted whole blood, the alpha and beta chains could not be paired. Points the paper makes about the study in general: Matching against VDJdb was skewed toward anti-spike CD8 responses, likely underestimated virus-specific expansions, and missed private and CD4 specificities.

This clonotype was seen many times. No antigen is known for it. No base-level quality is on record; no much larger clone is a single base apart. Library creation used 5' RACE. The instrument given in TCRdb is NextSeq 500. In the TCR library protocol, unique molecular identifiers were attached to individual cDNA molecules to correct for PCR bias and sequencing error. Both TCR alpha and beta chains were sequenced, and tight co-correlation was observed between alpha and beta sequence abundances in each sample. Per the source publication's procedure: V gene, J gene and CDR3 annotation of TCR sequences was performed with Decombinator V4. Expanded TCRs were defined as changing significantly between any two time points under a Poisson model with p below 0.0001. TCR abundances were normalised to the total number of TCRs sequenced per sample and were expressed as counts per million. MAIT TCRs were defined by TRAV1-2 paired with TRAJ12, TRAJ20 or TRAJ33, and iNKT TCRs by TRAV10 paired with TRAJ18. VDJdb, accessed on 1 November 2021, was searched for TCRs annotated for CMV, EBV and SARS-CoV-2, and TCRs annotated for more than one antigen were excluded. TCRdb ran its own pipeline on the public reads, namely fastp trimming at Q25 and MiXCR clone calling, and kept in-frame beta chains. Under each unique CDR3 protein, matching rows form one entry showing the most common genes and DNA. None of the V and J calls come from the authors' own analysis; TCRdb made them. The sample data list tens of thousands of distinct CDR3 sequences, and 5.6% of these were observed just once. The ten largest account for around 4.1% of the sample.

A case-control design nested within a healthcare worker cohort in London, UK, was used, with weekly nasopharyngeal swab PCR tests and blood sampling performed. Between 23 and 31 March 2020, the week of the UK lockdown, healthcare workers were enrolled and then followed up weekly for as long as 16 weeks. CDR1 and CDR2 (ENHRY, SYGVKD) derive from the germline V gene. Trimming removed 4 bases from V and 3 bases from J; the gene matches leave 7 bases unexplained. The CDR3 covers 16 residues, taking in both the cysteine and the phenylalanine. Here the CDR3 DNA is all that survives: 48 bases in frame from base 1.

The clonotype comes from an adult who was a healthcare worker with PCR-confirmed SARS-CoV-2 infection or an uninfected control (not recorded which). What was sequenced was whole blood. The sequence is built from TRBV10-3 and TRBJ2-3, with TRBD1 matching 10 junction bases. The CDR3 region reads CAISAGDRGGTDTQYF. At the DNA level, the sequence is TGTGCCATCAGTGCGGGGGACAGGGGAGGGACAGATACGCAGTATTTT.